The following is a T cell receptor beta chain sequence with its context. The sample belongs to a study of blood T cell repertoires in COVID-19. Sequenced by immunoSEQ multiplex PCR; TCRdb stores in-frame clones only, minus some. Of some 200,000 clones in the sample, less than 90% were seen once. The CDR3 runs 15 residues. Losses at the gene ends were 2 bases for V and 4 bases for J; bases not matched to a gene: 3. Germline-derived CDR1 and CDR2 are MDHEN and SYDVKM. The chain uses TRBV28 and TRBJ2-3; TRBD2 matches 10 bases. The receptor comes from a woman aged 50 to 65 in a cohort exposed to, infected with or recovered from COVID-19 (not recorded which). Sequencing was done on a sample of PBMCs or T cells enriched from blood (not recorded which). The CDR3 reads CASSLGTSAADTQYF. CDR3 coding DNA: TGTGCCAGCAGTTTAGGGACTAGCGCTGCAGATACGCAGTATTTT.